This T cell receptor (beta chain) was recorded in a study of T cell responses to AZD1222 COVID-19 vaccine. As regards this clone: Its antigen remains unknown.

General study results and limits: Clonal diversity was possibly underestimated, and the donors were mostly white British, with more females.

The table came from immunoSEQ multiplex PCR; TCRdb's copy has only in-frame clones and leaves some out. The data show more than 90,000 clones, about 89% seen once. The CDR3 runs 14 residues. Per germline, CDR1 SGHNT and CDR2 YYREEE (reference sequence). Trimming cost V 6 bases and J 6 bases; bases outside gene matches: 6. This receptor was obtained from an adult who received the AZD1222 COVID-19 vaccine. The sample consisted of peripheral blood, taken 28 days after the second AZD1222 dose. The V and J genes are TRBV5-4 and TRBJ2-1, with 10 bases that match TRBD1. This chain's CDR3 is CASTRRDRGNEQFF. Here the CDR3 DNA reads TGTGCCAGCACCCGCCGGGACAGGGGCAATGAGCAGTTCTTC.